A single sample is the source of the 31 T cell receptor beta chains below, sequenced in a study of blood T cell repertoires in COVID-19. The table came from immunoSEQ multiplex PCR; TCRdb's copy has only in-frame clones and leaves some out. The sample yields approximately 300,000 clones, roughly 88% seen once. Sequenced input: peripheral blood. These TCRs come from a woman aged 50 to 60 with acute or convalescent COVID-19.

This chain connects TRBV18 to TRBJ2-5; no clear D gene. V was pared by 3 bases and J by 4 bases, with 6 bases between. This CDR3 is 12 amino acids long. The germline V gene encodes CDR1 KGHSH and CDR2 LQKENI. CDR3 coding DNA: TGTGCCAGCTCACCTCTTTCAGAGACCCAGTACTTC. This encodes CASSPLSETQYF.

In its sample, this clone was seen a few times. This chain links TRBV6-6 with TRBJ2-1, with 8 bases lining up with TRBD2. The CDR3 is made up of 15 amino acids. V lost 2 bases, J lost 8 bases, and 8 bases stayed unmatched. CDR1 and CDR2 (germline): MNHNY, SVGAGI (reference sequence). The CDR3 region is CASSYGSGGFDEQFF. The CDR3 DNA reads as TGTGCCAGCAGTTACGGGAGCGGGGGCTTTGATGAGCAGTTCTTC.

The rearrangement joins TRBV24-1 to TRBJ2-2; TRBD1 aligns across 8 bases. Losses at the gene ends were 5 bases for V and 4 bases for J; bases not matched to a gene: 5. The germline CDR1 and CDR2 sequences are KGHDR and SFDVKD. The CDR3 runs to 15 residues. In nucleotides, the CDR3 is TGTGCCACCAGTGGCCTACAGGGGGTCACCGGGGAGCTGTTTTTT. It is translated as CATSGLQGVTGELFF.

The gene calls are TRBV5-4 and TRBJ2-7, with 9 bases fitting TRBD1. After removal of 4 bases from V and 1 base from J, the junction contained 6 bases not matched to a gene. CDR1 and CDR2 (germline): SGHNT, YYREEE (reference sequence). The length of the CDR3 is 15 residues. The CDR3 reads CASSTGQGTSYEQYF. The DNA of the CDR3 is TGTGCCAGCAGCACCGGACAGGGGACTTCCTACGAGCAGTACTTC.

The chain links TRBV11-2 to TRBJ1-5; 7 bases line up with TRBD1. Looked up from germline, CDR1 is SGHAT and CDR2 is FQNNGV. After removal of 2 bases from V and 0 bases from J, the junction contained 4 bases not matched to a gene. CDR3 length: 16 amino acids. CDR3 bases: TGTGCCAGCAGCTTAAGTGGGACAGCTAGCAATCAGCCCCAGCATTTT. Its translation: CASSLSGTASNQPQHF.

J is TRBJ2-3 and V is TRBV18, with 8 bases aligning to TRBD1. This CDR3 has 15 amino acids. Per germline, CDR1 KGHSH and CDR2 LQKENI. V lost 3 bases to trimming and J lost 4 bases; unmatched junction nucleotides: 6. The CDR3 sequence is CASSPSRGQSDTQYF. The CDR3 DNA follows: TGTGCCAGCTCACCCTCCAGGGGGCAGTCAGATACGCAGTATTTT.

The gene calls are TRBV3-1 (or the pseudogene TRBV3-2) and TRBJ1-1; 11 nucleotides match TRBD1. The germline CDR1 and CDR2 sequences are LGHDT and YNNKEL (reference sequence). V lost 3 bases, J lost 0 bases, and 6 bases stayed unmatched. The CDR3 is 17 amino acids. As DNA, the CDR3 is TGTGCCAGCAGCCAGGTTGGGGACAGGGGGATGAACACTGAAGCTTTCTTT. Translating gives CASSQVGDRGMNTEAFF.

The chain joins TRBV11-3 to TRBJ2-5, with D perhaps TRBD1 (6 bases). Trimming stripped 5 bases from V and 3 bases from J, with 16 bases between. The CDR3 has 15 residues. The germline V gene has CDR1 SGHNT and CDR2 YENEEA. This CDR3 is CASSRLKQGKETQYF. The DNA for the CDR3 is TGTGCCAGCAGCCGACTCAAACAGGGAAAAGAGACCCAGTACTTC.

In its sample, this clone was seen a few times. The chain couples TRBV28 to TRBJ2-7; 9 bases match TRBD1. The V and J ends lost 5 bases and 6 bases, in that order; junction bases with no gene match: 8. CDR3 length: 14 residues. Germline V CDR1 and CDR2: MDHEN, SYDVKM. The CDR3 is CASSTYRGRIEQYF. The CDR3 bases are TGTGCCAGCAGTACCTACAGGGGGCGCATCGAGCAGTACTTC. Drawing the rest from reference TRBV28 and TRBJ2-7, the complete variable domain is DVKVTQSSRYLVKRTGEKVFLECVQDMDHENMFWYRQDPGLGLRLIYFSYDVKMKEKGDIPEGYSVSREKKERFSLILESASTNQTSMYLCASSTYRGRIEQYFGPGTRLTVT.

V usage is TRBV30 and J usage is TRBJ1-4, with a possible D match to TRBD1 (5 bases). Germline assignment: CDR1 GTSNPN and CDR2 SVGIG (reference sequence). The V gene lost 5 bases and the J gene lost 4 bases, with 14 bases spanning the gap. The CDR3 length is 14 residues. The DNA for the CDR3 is TGTGCCTGGTGCCAAGACAGAAATAATGAAAAACTGTTTTTT. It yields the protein CAWCQDRNNEKLFF. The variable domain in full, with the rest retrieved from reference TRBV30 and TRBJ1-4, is SQTIHQWPATLVQPVGSPLSLECTVEGTSNPNLYWYRQAAGRGLQLLFYSVGIGQISSEVPQNLSASRPQDRQFILSSKKLLLSDSGFYLCAWCQDRNNEKLFFGSGTQLSVL.

The CDR3 loop is CASSHESSDRDYGYTF. DNA for the CDR3: TGTGCCAGCAGCCACGAGAGTTCGGACAGGGACTATGGCTACACCTTC. This chain uses TRBV28 with TRBJ1-2, with 8 bases aligning to TRBD1. V was clipped by 6 bases and J by 3 bases; unmatched bases: 12. The germline V gene encodes CDR1 MDHEN and CDR2 SYDVKM. The CDR3 consists of 16 residues.

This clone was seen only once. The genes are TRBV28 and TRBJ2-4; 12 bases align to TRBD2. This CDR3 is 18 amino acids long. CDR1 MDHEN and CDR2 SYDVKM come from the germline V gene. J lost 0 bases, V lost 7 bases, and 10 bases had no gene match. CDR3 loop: CASTMTSGSVLAKNIQYF. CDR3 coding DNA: TGTGCCAGCACCATGACTAGCGGGAGTGTTCTAGCCAAAAACATTCAGTACTTC.

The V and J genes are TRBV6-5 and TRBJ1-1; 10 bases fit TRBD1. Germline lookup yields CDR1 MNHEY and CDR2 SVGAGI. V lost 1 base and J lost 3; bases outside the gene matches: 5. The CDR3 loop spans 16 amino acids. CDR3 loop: CASSYLWTGGDTEAFF. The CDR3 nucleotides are TGTGCCAGCAGTTACTTATGGACAGGGGGGGACACTGAAGCTTTCTTT.

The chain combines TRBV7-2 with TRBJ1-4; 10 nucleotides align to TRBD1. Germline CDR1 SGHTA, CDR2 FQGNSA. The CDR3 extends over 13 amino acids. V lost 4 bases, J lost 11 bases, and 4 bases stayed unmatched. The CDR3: CASSSDRGGKLFF. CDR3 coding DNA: TGTGCCAGCAGCTCGGACAGGGGGGGGAAACTGTTTTTT.

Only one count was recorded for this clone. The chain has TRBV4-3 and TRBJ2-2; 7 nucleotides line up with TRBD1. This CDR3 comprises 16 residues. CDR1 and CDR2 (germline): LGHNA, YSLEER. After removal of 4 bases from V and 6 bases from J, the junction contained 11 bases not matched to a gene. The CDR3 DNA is TGCGCCAGCAGCCGGCTCCGGGACAGCGTTTCCGGGGAGCTGTTTTTT. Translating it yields CASSRLRDSVSGELFF.

The CDR3 DNA reads TGTGCCAGCAGCTTAGAGGGAGGCTACAATGAGCAGTTCTTC. It translates to CASSLEGGYNEQFF. This rearrangement joins TRBV11-3 to TRBJ2-1; D perhaps matches TRBD2 (6 bases). Germline values: CDR1 SGHNT, CDR2 YENEEA. The ends were cut back, 0 bases at V and 3 bases at J, with 6 bases in the middle. The CDR3 is 14 amino acids. The whole variable domain, filled in from reference TRBV11-3 and TRBJ2-1, reads EAGVVQSPRYKIIEKKQPVAFWCNPISGHNTLYWYLQNLGQGPELLIRYENEEAVDDSQLPKDRFSAERLKGVDSTLKIQPAELGDSAVYLCASSLEGGYNEQFFGPGTRLTVL.

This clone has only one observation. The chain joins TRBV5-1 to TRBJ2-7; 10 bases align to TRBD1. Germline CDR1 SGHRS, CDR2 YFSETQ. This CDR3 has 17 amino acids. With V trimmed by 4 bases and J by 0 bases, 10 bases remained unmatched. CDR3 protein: CASSHRAGQGTSYEQYF. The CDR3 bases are TGCGCCAGCAGCCACCGTGCGGGACAGGGGACCTCCTACGAGCAGTACTTC.

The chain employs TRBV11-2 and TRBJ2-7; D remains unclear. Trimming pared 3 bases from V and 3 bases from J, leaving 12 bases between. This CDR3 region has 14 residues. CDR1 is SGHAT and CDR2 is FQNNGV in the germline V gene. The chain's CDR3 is CASSFDFFGYEQYF. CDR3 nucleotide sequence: TGTGCCAGCAGCTTTGACTTCTTCGGCTACGAGCAGTACTTC.

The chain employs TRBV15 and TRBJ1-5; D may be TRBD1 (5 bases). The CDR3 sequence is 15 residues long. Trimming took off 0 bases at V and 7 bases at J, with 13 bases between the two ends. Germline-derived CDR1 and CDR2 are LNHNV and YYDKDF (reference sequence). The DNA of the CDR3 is TGTGCCACCAGCAGAGATTTGGGGGGTGAGCAGCCCCAGCATTTT. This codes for CATSRDLGGEQPQHF.

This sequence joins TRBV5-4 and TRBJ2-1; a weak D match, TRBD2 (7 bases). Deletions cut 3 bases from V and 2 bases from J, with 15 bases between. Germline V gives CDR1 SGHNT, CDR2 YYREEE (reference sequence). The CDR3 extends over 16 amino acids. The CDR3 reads CASSWGGDTTYNEQFF. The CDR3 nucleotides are TGTGCCAGCAGCTGGGGGGGGGACACCACCTACAATGAGCAGTTCTTC.

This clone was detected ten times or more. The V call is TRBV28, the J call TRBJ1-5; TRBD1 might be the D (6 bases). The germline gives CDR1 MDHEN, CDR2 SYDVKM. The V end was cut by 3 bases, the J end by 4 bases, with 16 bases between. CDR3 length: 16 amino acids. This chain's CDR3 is CASSFFAGERNQPQHF. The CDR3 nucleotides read TGTGCCAGCAGTTTCTTTGCAGGGGAGAGGAATCAGCCCCAGCATTTT.

The CDR3 DNA follows: TGTGCCAGCAGTTTACTCGGCCTAGCGGGAGTTGGGGCCAACGTCCTGACTTTC. Translating it yields CASSLLGLAGVGANVLTF. V gene TRBV27 combines with J gene TRBJ2-6; 10 bases match TRBD2. From germline, CDR1 is MNHEY and CDR2 SMNVEV (reference sequence). The CDR3 runs to 18 residues. V was clipped by 2 bases and J by 3 bases; unmatched bases: 7.

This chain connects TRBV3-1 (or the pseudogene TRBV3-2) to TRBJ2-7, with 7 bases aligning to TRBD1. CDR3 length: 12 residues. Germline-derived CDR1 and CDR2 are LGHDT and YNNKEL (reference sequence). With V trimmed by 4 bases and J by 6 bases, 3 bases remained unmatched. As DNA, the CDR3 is TGTGCCAGCAGCCTCTCAGGGGGCGAGCAGTACTTC. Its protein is CASSLSGGEQYF.

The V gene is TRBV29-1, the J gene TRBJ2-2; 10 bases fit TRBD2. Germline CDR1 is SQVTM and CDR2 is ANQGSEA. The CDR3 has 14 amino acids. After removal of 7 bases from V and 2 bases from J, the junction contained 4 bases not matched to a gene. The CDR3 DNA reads TGCAGCGCCGGACTAGCGGCAAACACCGGGGAGCTGTTTTTT. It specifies CSAGLAANTGELFF.

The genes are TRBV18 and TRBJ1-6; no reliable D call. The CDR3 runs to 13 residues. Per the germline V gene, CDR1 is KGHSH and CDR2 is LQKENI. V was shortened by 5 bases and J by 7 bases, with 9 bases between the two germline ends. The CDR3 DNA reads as TGTGCCAGCTCATCCGAGTGGAATTCACCCCTCCACTTT. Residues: CASSSEWNSPLHF.

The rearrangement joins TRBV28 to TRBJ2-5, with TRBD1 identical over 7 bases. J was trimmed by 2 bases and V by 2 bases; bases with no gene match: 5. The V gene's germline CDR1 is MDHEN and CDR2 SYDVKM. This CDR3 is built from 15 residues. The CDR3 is CASSLISRGQETQYF. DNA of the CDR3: TGTGCCAGCAGTTTAATATCCAGGGGGCAAGAGACCCAGTACTTC.

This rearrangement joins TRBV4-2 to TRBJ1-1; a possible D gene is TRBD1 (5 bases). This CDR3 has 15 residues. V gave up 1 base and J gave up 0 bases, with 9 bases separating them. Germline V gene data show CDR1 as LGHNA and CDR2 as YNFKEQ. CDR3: CASSQGSGMNTEAFF. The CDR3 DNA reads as TGTGCCAGCAGCCAAGGATCAGGGATGAACACTGAAGCTTTCTTT.

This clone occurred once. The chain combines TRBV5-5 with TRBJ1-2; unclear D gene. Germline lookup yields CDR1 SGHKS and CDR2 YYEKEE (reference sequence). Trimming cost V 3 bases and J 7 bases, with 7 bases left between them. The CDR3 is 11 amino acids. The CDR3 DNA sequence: TGTGCCAGCAGCTCAACTAGTGGCTACACCTTC. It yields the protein CASSSTSGYTF.

CDR3 amino acids: CASSSLSGSSYNEQFF. Here the CDR3 DNA reads TGTGCCAGCAGCTCTCTTAGCGGGAGCTCCTACAATGAGCAGTTCTTC. This chain links TRBV28 with TRBJ2-1, with 9 bases identical to TRBD2. CDR1 is MDHEN, CDR2 SYDVKM, per germline. The CDR3 is 16 residues long. The trim removed 6 bases at V and 0 bases at J, leaving 6 bases unmatched.

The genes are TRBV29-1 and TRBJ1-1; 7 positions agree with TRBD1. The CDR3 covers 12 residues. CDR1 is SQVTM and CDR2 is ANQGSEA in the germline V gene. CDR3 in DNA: TGCAACGGACAGGTGGGGAACACTGAAGCTTTCTTT. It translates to CNGQVGNTEAFF.

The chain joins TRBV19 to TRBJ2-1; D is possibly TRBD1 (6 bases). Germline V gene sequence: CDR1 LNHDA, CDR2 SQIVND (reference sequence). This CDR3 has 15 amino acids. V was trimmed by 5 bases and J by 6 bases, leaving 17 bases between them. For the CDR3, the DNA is TGTGCCAGTAGTGATCAGGGGCGTCAGCCCAATGAGCAGTTCTTC. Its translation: CASSDQGRQPNEQFF.